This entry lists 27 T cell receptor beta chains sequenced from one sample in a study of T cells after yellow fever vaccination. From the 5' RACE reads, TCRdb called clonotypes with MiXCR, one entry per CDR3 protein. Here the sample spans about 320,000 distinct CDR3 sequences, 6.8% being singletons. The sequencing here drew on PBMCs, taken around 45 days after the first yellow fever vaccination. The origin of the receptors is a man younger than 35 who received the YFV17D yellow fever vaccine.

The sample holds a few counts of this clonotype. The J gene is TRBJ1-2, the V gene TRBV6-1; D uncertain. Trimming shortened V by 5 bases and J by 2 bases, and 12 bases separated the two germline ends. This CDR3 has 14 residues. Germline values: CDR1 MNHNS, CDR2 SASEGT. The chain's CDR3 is CASSPGGSNYGYTF. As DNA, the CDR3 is TGTGCCAGCAGTCCCGGTGGATCCAACTATGGCTACACCTTC.

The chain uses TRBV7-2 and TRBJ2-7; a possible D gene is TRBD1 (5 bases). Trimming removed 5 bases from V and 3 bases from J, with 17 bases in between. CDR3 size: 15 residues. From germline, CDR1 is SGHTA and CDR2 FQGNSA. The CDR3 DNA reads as TGTGCCAGCAGCCCCCGGACACTTTCGAGCTACGAGCAGTACTTC. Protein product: CASSPRTLSSYEQYF.

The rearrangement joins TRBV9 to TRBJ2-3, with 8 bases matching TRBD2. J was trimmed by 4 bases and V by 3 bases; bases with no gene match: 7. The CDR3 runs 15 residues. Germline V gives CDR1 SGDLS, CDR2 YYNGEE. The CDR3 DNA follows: TGTGCCAGCAGCGCCCGGGGGGGCCTTTCAGATACGCAGTATTTT. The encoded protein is CASSARGGLSDTQYF.

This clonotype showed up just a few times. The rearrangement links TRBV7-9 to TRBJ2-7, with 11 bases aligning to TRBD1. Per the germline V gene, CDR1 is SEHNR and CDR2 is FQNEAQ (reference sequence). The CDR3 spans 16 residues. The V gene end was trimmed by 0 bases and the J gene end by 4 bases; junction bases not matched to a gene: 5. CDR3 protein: CASSLAPGQGEYEQYF. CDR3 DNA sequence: TGTGCCAGCAGCTTAGCGCCGGGACAGGGGGAATACGAGCAGTACTTC.

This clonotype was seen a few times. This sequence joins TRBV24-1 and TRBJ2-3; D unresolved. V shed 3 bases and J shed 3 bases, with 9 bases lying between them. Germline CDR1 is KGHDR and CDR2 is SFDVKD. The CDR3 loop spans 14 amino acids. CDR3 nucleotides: TGTGCCACCAGTGATCCCGCTATTACAGATACGCAGTATTTT. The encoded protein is CATSDPAITDTQYF.

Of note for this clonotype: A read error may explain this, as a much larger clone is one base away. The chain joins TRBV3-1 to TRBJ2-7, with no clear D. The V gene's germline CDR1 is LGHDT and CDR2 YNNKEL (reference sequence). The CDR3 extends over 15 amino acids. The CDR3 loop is CTSSQGPPGPYEQYV. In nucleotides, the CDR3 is TGTACCAGCAGCCAAGGTCCACCCGGGCCCTACGAGCAGTACGTC.

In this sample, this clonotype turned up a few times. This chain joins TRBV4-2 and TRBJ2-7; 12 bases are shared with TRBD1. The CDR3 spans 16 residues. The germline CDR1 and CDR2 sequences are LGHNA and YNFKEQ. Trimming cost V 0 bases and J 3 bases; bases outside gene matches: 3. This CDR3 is CASSQEGTGGHYEQYF. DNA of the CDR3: TGTGCCAGCAGCCAAGAGGGGACAGGGGGCCACTACGAGCAGTACTTC.

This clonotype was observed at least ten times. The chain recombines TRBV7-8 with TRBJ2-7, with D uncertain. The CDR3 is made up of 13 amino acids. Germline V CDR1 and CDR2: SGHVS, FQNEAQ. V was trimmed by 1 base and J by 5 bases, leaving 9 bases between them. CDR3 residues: CASSLGWKDEQYV. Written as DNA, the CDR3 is TGTGCCAGCAGCTTAGGATGGAAGGACGAGCAGTACGTC.

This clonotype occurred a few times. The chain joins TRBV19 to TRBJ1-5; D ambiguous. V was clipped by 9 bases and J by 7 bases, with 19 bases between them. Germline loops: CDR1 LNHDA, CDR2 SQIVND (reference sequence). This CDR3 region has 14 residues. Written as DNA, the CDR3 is TGTGCCAGCCACCTTAGAGGGAACGGGCAGCCCCAGCATTTT. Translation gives CASHLRGNGQPQHF.

CDR3 sequence (DNA): TGTGCCAGCAGCTTAGCGCCCCAGAACACGAACACCGGGGAGCTGTTTTTT. Protein sequence: CASSLAPQNTNTGELFF. The genes are TRBV7-8 and TRBJ2-2; no definite D call. The germline CDR1 and CDR2 sequences are SGHVS and FQNEAQ. Between the trimmed V and J ends, which lost 0 bases and 0 bases, there was a span of 11 bases. The CDR3 extends over 17 amino acids.

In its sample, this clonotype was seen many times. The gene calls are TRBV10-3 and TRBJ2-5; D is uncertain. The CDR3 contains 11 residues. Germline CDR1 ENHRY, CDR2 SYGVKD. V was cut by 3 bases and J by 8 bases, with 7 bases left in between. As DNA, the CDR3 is TGTGCCATCAGTGATGGGTTAACCCAGTACTTC. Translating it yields CAISDGLTQYF.

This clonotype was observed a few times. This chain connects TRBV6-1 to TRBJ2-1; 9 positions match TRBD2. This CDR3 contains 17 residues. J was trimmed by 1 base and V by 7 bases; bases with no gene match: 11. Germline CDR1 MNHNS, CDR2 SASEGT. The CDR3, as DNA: TGTGCCAGCATTCAGGGGACTAGCATGGGTTCCTACAATGAGCAGTTCTTC. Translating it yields CASIQGTSMGSYNEQFF.

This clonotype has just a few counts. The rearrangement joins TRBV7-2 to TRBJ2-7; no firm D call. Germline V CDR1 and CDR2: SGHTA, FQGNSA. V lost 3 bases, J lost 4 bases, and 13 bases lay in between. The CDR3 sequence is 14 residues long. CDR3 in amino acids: CASSFSAAEYEQYF. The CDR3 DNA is TGTGCCAGCAGCTTCTCGGCGGCAGAATACGAGCAGTACTTC.

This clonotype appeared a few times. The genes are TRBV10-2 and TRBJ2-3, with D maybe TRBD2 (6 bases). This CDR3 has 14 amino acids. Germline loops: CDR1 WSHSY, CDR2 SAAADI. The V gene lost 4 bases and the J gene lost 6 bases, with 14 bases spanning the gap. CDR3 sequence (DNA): TGCGCCAGCAGTGGGACTACGAATTGGGATACGCAGTATTTT. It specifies CASSGTTNWDTQYF.

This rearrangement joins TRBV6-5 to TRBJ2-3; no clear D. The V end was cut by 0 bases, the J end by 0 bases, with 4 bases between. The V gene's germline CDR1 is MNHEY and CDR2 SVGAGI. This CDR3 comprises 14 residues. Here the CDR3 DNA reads TGTGCCAGCAGTTACTCTTACAGCACAGATACGCAGTATTTT. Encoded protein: CASSYSYSTDTQYF.

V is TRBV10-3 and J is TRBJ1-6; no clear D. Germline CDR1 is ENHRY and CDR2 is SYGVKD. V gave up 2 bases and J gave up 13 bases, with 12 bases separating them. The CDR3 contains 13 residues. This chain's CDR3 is CAISEGSGGPLHF. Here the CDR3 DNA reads TGTGCCATCAGTGAGGGGTCAGGTGGGCCCCTCCACTTT.

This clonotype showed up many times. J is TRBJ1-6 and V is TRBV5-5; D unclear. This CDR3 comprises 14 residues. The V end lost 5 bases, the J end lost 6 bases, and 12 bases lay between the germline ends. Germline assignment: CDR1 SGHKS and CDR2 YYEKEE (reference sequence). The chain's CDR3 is CASRYRFPNSPLHF. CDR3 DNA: TGTGCCAGCAGATACAGATTTCCTAATTCACCCCTCCACTTT.

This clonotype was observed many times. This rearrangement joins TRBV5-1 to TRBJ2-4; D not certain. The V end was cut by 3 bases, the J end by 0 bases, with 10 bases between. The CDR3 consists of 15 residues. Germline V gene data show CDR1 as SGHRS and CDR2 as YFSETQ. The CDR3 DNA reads TGCGCCAGCAGCTCCCCGGATGGAGCCAAAAACATTCAGTACTTC. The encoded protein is CASSSPDGAKNIQYF.

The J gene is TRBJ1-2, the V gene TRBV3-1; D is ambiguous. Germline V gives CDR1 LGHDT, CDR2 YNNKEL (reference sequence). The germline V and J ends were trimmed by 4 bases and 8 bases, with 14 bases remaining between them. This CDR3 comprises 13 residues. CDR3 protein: CASSLRWTSGYTF. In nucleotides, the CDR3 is TGTGCCAGCAGCCTCAGGTGGACCTCGGGCTACACCTTC.

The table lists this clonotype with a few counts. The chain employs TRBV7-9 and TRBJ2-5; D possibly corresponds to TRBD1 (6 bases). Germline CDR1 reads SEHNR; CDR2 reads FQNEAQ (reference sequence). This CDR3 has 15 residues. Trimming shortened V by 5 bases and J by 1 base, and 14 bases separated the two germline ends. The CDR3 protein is CASSPQVGAQETQYF. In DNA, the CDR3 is TGTGCCAGCAGCCCCCAAGTGGGGGCCCAAGAGACCCAGTACTTC.

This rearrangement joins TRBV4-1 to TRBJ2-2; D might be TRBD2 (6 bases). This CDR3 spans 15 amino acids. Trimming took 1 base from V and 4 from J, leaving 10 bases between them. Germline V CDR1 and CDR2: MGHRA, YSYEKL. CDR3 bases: TGCGCCAGCAGCCAAGTAGGAGGGCGCACCGGGGAGCTGTTTTTT. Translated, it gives CASSQVGGRTGELFF.

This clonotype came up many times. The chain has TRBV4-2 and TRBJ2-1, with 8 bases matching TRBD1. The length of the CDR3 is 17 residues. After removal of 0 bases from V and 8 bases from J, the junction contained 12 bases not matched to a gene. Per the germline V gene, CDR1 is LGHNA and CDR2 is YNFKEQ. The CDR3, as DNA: TGTGCCAGCAGCCAAGAGGCAAACGGACAGGGCCCCGATGAGCAGTTCTTC. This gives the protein CASSQEANGQGPDEQFF.

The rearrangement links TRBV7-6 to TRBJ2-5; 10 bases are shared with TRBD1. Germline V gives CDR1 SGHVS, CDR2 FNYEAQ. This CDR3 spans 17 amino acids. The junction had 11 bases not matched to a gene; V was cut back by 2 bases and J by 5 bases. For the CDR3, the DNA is TGTGCCAGCAGCTTATTGAGGAGTAGGACAGGGGGGGAGACCCAGTACTTC. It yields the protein CASSLLRSRTGGETQYF.

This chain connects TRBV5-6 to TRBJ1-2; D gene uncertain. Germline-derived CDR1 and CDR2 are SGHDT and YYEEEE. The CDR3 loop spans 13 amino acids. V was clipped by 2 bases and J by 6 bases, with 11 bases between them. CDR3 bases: TGTGCCAGCAGCTTCGGGAGCCCACATGGCTACACCTTC. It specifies CASSFGSPHGYTF. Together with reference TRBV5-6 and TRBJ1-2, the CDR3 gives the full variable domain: DAGVTQSPTHLIKTRGQQVTLRCSPKSGHDTVSWYQQALGQGPQFIFQYYEEEERQRGNFPDRFSGHQFPNYSSELNVNALLLGDSALYLCASSFGSPHGYTFGSGTRLTVV.

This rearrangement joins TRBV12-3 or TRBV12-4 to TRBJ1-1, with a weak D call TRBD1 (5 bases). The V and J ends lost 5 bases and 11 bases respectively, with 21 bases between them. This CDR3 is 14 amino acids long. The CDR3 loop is CASSPLGGAAWAFF. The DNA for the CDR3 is TGTGCCAGCAGTCCCTTAGGAGGGGCCGCCTGGGCTTTCTTT.

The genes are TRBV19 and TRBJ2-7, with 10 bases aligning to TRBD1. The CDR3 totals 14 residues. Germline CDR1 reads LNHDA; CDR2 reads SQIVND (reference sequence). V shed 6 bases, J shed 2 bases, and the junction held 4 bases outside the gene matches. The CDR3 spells CASRGTGETYEQYF. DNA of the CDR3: TGTGCCAGTAGAGGGACAGGGGAGACCTACGAGCAGTACTTC.

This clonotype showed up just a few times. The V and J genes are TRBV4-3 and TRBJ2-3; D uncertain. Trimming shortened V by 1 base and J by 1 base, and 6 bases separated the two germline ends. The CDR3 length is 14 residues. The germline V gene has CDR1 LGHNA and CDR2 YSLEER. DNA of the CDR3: TGCGCCAGCAGCCAAGTCGAGGGCACAGATACGCAGTATTTT. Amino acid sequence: CASSQVEGTDTQYF.